One and the same sample provided the 28 T cell receptor beta chains below, sequenced in a study of naive and memory T cell subsets. The SP2 primer and nested alpha and beta constant region primers amplified ligated cDNA in four rounds. TCRdb fed the 5' RACE reads into MiXCR, producing one record per CDR3 protein. The table records 32,000 or so distinct CDR3 sequences, 16% of them present only once. The library had UMIs added by 3' ligation of an oligonucleotide to TCR cDNA. Receptors originate from a female donor in good health.

This clonotype was detected ten times or more. The DNA for the CDR3 is TGCAGCGTTGTCGCAGGGAAGAACTACGAGCAGTACTTC. It specifies CSVVAGKNYEQYF. This chain uses TRBV29-1 with TRBJ2-7; possibly TRBD1 for D (5 bases). This CDR3 comprises 13 residues. Germline V gives CDR1 SQVTM, CDR2 ANQGSEA. Trimming took 4 bases from V and 3 from J, leaving 13 bases between them.

This clonotype has only a few counts. CDR3 DNA sequence: TGTGCCAGCAGCCGTGGGACTAGCGGGGGGATGGATACGCAGTATTTT. It encodes CASSRGTSGGMDTQYF. V gene TRBV12-3 or TRBV12-4 combines with J gene TRBJ2-3; the match to TRBD2 covers 15 bases. V trimming: 6 bases; J trimming: 6 bases; junction bases outside the gene matches: 7. This CDR3 comprises 16 residues.

There are many counts of this clonotype. Here the CDR3 DNA reads TGCAGCGCCGGGACTAGCGGGCCCCTGGGCACAGATACGCAGTATTTT. It encodes CSAGTSGPLGTDTQYF. The chain carries TRBV29-1 and TRBJ2-3; 12 nucleotides align to TRBD2. The CDR3 consists of 16 residues. The ends lost 7 bases at V and 1 base at J; junction bases unmatched: 9. Germline loops: CDR1 SQVTM, CDR2 ANQGSEA.

The chain employs TRBV7-9 and TRBJ2-1, with D perhaps given as TRBD1 or TRBD2 (6 bases each). Germline CDR1 and CDR2: SEHNR and FQNEAQ (reference sequence). The CDR3 has 14 residues. Trimming took off 1 base at V and 9 bases at J, with 13 bases between the two ends. In nucleotides, the CDR3 is TGTGCCAGCAGCTTAGTGGAGGGGGTGCGTGAGCAGTTCTTC. It yields the protein CASSLVEGVREQFF.

Points on this clonotype: Germline is not matched at one junction end, which may reflect a read error. The rearrangement joins TRBV20-1 to TRBJ1-5; TRBD1 matches at 10 bases. The CDR3 extends over 16 amino acids. Germline values: CDR1 DFQATT, CDR2 SNEGSKA (reference sequence). CDR3 protein: CSAGTGTGATNQPQNF. The CDR3 DNA reads TGCAGTGCAGGTACCGGGACAGGGGCGACAAATCAGCCCCAGAATTTT.

This clonotype is termed medium-sized. The genes are TRBV6-1 and TRBJ2-7, with 9 bases that match TRBD1. Germline-derived CDR1 and CDR2 are MNHNS and SASEGT. Trimming cost V 6 bases and J 9 bases; bases outside gene matches: 12. This CDR3 has 14 residues. For the CDR3, the DNA is TGTGCCAGCAGCACCGGGACAGGGAACGAGGTGCAGTACTTC. Translating it yields CASSTGTGNEVQYF.

This clonotype was observed at least ten times. V is TRBV7-3 and J is TRBJ1-1; TRBD1 agrees at 11 bases. CDR1 is SGHTA, CDR2 FQGTGA, per germline. The length of the CDR3 is 15 residues. V trimming: 5 bases; J trimming: 5 bases; junction bases outside the gene matches: 7. CDR3 sequence (DNA): TGTGCCAGCAGCCCGGACAGGGGGCTGGGGACTGAAGCTTTCTTT. Translated, it gives CASSPDRGLGTEAFF.

The genes are TRBV7-9 and TRBJ2-5; D is ambiguous. Germline CDR1 is SEHNR and CDR2 is FQNEAQ (reference sequence). The CDR3 totals 15 residues. V dropped 1 base and J dropped 5 bases, with 14 bases sitting between them. CDR3 DNA: TGTGCCAGCAGCTTAGGTCGTCCGCCGAGGGAGACCCAGTACTTC. Translation gives CASSLGRPPRETQYF. Based on the CDR3 plus reference TRBV7-9 and TRBJ2-5, the full variable domain is DTGVSQNPRHKITKRGQNVTFRCDPISEHNRLYWYRQTLGQGPEFLTYFQNEAQLEKSRLLSDRFSAERPKGSFSTLEIQRTEQGDSAMYLCASSLGRPPRETQYFGPGTRLLVL.

This clonotype has a handful of counts. The chain employs TRBV10-3 and TRBJ2-3; 7 bases fit TRBD2. Germline trimming cut 6 bases from V and 0 bases from J; bases unmatched to any gene: 9. The germline CDR1 and CDR2 sequences are ENHRY and SYGVKD. The CDR3 contains 16 residues. The CDR3 DNA is TGTGCCATCAGCGCCGCCCTAGCGGAAAGCACAGATACGCAGTATTTT. Translation: CAISAALAESTDTQYF.

This clonotype has a count of ten or more. The chain uses TRBV7-2 and TRBJ1-5; 9 positions agree with TRBD1. V gave up 5 bases and J gave up 8 bases; unmatched junction bases: 7. This CDR3 has 14 residues. CDR1 is SGHTA, CDR2 FQGNSA, per germline. The CDR3 loop reads CASSKNRGLEPQHF. DNA of the CDR3: TGTGCCAGCAGCAAAAACAGGGGGCTCGAGCCCCAGCATTTT. Combining the CDR3 with reference TRBV7-2 and TRBJ1-5 gives the whole variable domain GAGVSQSPSNKVTEKGKDVELRCDPISGHTALYWYRQSLGQGLEFLIYFQGNSAPDKSGLPSDRFSAERTGGSVSTLTIQRTQQEDSAVYLCASSKNRGLEPQHFGDGTRLSIL.

This clonotype has just one count. V usage is TRBV3-1 and J usage is TRBJ1-2; possibly TRBD1 for D (5 bases). CDR1 is LGHDT and CDR2 is YNNKEL in the germline V gene (reference sequence). This CDR3 comprises 16 residues. The ends were cut back, 1 base at V and 4 bases at J, with 16 bases in the middle. CDR3 bases: TGTGCCAGCAGCCAAGTAACGCGAGGGGTAGGCTATGGCTACACCTTC. Translating gives CASSQVTRGVGYGYTF.

V and J are TRBV7-6 and TRBJ1-6; D is ambiguous. The V gene's germline CDR1 is SGHVS and CDR2 FNYEAQ. The CDR3 has 16 residues. Trimming left V 5 bases short and J 0 bases short, with 11 bases between. In DNA form, the CDR3 reads TGTGCCAGCAGCCCTGAACTCAGCTCCTATAATTCACCCCTCCACTTT. It yields the protein CASSPELSSYNSPLHF.

This clonotype ranks as medium-sized. The V gene is TRBV12-3 or TRBV12-4, the J gene TRBJ2-2; TRBD2 matches at 13 bases. V lost 6 bases and J lost 0; bases outside the gene matches: 7. The CDR3 covers 18 residues. Here the CDR3 DNA reads TGTGCCAGCAGCCTACTAGCGGGGGGGCCTTCGAACACCGGGGAGCTGTTTTTT. Protein: CASSLLAGGPSNTGELFF.

This clonotype was detected ten times or more. This chain joins TRBV13 and TRBJ2-3; 8 bases fit TRBD1. Germline loops: CDR1 PRHDT, CDR2 FYEKMQ (reference sequence). V was pared by 5 bases and J by 1 base, with 5 bases of the junction left unmatched. The CDR3 spans 15 residues. The CDR3 protein is CASSGQGARTDTQYF. CDR3 DNA sequence: TGTGCCAGCAGCGGTCAGGGGGCGCGCACAGATACGCAGTATTTT. The full variable domain, completed using reference TRBV13 and TRBJ2-3, is AAGVIQSPRHLIKEKRETATLKCYPIPRHDTVYWYQQGPGQDPQFLISFYEKMQSDKGSIPDRFSAQQFSDYHSELNMSSLELGDSALYFCASSGQGARTDTQYFGPGTRLTVL.

The V call is TRBV6-5, the J call TRBJ2-5; a possible D gene is TRBD1 (5 bases). The V gene lost 0 bases and the J gene lost 4 bases, with 9 bases spanning the gap. CDR3 size: 14 residues. From germline, CDR1 is MNHEY and CDR2 SVGAGI. The CDR3: CASSYSGEGETQYF. The CDR3 bases are TGTGCCAGCAGTTACTCAGGGGAAGGAGAGACCCAGTACTTC.

This clonotype is deemed medium-sized (0.01 to 0.1%). J is TRBJ1-5 and V is TRBV11-2; no reliable D call. CDR1 is SGHAT and CDR2 is FQNNGV in the germline V gene. V gave up 1 base and J gave up 4 bases, with 8 bases separating them. The CDR3 is made up of 14 amino acids. CDR3 coding DNA: TGTGCCAGCAGCTTAGGTGTGCCGAATCAGCCCCAGCATTTT. Translated: CASSLGVPNQPQHF.

This clonotype was counted many times. The chain has TRBV29-1 and TRBJ1-1; maybe TRBD1 (5 bases). The CDR3 is made up of 12 amino acids. V lost 5 bases and J lost 6, with 13 bases in between. The germline CDR1 and CDR2 sequences are SQVTM and ANQGSEA. The CDR3 sequence: CSVRRRGAEAFF. CDR3 in DNA: TGCAGCGTTCGAAGACGGGGGGCTGAAGCTTTCTTT.

The chain carries TRBV5-6 and TRBJ1-5, with 9 bases identical to TRBD1. Germline loops: CDR1 SGHDT, CDR2 YYEEEE. V lost 0 bases and J lost 7; bases outside the gene matches: 5. The CDR3 spans 15 residues. This CDR3 reads CASSLGGTGSQPQHF. The CDR3 coding sequence is TGTGCCAGCAGCTTGGGTGGGACAGGGTCCCAGCCCCAGCATTTT.

In this sample, this clonotype turned up many times. Germline is not matched at one junction end, which may reflect a read error. The chain combines TRBV6-1 with TRBJ2-7; D possibly corresponds to TRBD2 (6 bases). CDR1 is MNHNS and CDR2 is SASEGT in the germline V gene. This CDR3 has 13 amino acids. The CDR3 region has the DNA TGTGCCAGCAGTGAAGCGCAGGAGGGACCCCCATCTTTC. Translated: CASSEAQEGPPSF.

This clonotype was observed a handful of times. This chain joins TRBV9 and TRBJ2-7, with TRBD2 matching 10 bases. The V and J ends lost 2 bases and 1 base, in that order; junction bases with no gene match: 3. The CDR3 has 15 amino acids. From germline, CDR1 is SGDLS and CDR2 YYNGEE. The CDR3 nucleotides read TGTGCCAGCAGCGTTGGTAGCGGGGGGTCCTACGAGCAGTACTTC. This gives the protein CASSVGSGGSYEQYF.

This clonotype was observed many times. This chain connects TRBV29-1 to TRBJ2-7; 8 positions agree with TRBD1. The V gene's germline CDR1 is SQVTM and CDR2 ANQGSEA. The V gene end was trimmed by 7 bases and the J gene end by 0 bases; junction bases not matched to a gene: 5. The CDR3 is made up of 13 amino acids. The CDR3, as DNA: TGCAGCGCTGCAGGGGGCAACTCCTACGAGCAGTACTTC. It is translated as CSAAGGNSYEQYF.

This clonotype turned up a few times. The V and J genes are TRBV7-2 and TRBJ2-7, with D possibly TRBD1 on 7 matching bases. With 3 bases removed from V and 1 base from J, the gap between germline ends came to 16 bases. CDR1 and CDR2 (germline): SGHTA, FQGNSA. This CDR3 contains 16 residues. The CDR3 is CASSFLWRGQSYEQYF. CDR3 nucleotide sequence: TGTGCCAGCAGCTTCCTCTGGAGGGGGCAGTCCTACGAGCAGTACTTC. The whole variable domain, remainder taken from reference TRBV7-2 and TRBJ2-7, is GAGVSQSPSNKVTEKGKDVELRCDPISGHTALYWYRQSLGQGLEFLIYFQGNSAPDKSGLPSDRFSAERTGGSVSTLTIQRTQQEDSAVYLCASSFLWRGQSYEQYFGPGTRLTVT.

V gene TRBV12-3 or TRBV12-4 combines with J gene TRBJ2-3; the match to TRBD2 covers 14 bases. V lost 5 bases and J lost 5; bases outside the gene matches: 6. The CDR3 is 16 residues long. Written as DNA, the CDR3 is TGTGCCAGCAGTCTCCCCGGGACTAGCGGGGGAGATACGCAGTATTTT. As protein: CASSLPGTSGGDTQYF.

This clonotype is labeled as medium-sized (0.01 to 0.1%). The gene calls are TRBV6-1 and TRBJ2-2; TRBD1 matches at 7 bases. This CDR3 spans 15 amino acids. Germline CDR1 and CDR2: MNHNS and SASEGT. V lost 4 bases to trimming and J lost 2 bases; unmatched junction nucleotides: 4. The CDR3 nucleotides are TGTGCCAGCAGTGTCGGACAGGTCAACACCGGGGAGCTGTTTTTT. It is translated as CASSVGQVNTGELFF.

This clonotype was seen once. The rearrangement uses TRBV9 and TRBJ2-3; TRBD2 aligns across 12 bases. CDR3 length: 19 residues. CDR1 and CDR2 from the germline V gene are SGDLS and YYNGEE. Trimming took 4 bases from V and 3 from J; bases not matched to a gene: 15. The CDR3, as DNA: TGTGCCAGCAGCCTTTCGAGGCTAGCGGGGGGGGACGATACAGATACGCAGTATTTT. This translates into CASSLSRLAGGDDTDTQYF.

This clonotype was found many times. The chain is built from TRBV19 and TRBJ2-5; D is possibly TRBD1 (6 bases). Trimming shortened V by 5 bases and J by 5 bases, and 9 bases separated the two germline ends. This CDR3 is built from 12 residues. Germline V CDR1 and CDR2: LNHDA, SQIVND (reference sequence). The CDR3 spells CASSLTGETQYF. The CDR3 bases are TGTGCCAGTAGTCTTACAGGGGAGACCCAGTACTTC.

This clonotype was observed a few times. V usage is TRBV6-1 and J usage is TRBJ2-1; D unclear. The CDR3 runs to 13 residues. Germline V gene lookup returns CDR1 MNHNS and CDR2 SASEGT. With 8 bases removed from V and 8 bases from J, the gap between germline ends came to 16 bases. The CDR3 protein is CASYTGVGYEQFF. The CDR3 nucleotides read TGTGCCAGCTATACTGGGGTGGGCTATGAGCAGTTCTTC.

This clonotype has ten or more counts. The rearrangement joins TRBV20-1 to TRBJ2-3; 11 bases agree with TRBD2. With 2 bases clipped from V and 6 bases from J, the junction kept 4 bases outside the gene matches. The CDR3 runs 14 residues. Per germline, CDR1 DFQATT and CDR2 SNEGSKA (reference sequence). In DNA form, the CDR3 reads TGCAGTGCTAGACTAGCGGGGGGCCGGGATACGCAGTATTTT. It translates to CSARLAGGRDTQYF.